Listed below are T cell receptor beta chains from one sample, sequenced in a study of T-cell memory formation after mild COVID-19. A single record per CDR3 protein comes from TCRdb applying MiXCR to the 5' RACE reads. In the table there are some 120,000 distinct CDR3 sequences, approximately 17% of which are singletons. Sequencing was done on a sample of PBMCs or a T cell subset sorted from them (not recorded which). Every receptor here comes from a man between 18 and 35 years old who had mild COVID-19 (a few samples of this study predate the infection). Cell type and time point are not known. Each CDR3 is given with its conserved first and last residue. Fields, in order: D gene, V gene, J gene, clone size, CDR3 protein, CDR3 DNA. The D gene is left open where the match is weak. Clone size, where shown, is once, few, many, or a class for clones that have expanded.

d_call: TRBD2; v_call: TRBV5-1; j_call: TRBJ2-3; clone_size: .; cdr3_aa: CASSSQGLAGGADTQYF; cdr3_nt: TGCGCCAGCAGCTCCCAGGGACTAGCGGGGGGCGCAGATACGCAGTATTTT
d_call: TRBD2; v_call: TRBV2; j_call: TRBJ2-2; clone_size: .; cdr3_aa: CAAVTGTSGYTGELFF; cdr3_nt: TGTGCCGCCGTTACCGGGACTAGCGGATACACCGGGGAGCTGTTTTTT
d_call: .; v_call: TRBV27; j_call: TRBJ1-2; clone_size: .; cdr3_aa: CASSHASGNYGYTF; cdr3_nt: TGTGCCAGCTCTCACGCATCGGGGAACTATGGCTACACCTTC
d_call: .; v_call: TRBV5-1; j_call: TRBJ1-1; clone_size: few; cdr3_aa: CASSLNGENTEAFF; cdr3_nt: TGCGCCAGCAGCTTGAACGGGGAGAACACTGAAGCTTTCTTT
d_call: TRBD1; v_call: TRBV29-1; j_call: TRBJ1-4; clone_size: .; cdr3_aa: CSVASGQGAPTNEKLFF; cdr3_nt: TGCAGCGTTGCCTCGGGACAGGGGGCTCCAACTAATGAAAAACTGTTTTTT
d_call: TRBD1; v_call: TRBV7-2; j_call: TRBJ1-1; clone_size: .; cdr3_aa: CASSFQGAGSGAFF; cdr3_nt: TGTGCCAGCAGCTTCCAGGGGGCAGGCTCCGGGGCTTTCTTT
d_call: .; v_call: TRBV27; j_call: TRBJ1-5; clone_size: many; cdr3_aa: CASGLRSGANNQPQHF; cdr3_nt: TGTGCCAGCGGTTTAAGGTCGGGGGCGAATAATCAGCCCCAGCATTTT
d_call: TRBD2; v_call: TRBV5-1; j_call: TRBJ2-2; clone_size: many; cdr3_aa: CASSRGTSGGPNTGELFF; cdr3_nt: TGCGCCAGCAGTCGTGGGACTAGCGGGGGGCCGAACACCGGGGAGCTGTTTTTT
d_call: .; v_call: TRBV18; j_call: TRBJ2-5; clone_size: .; cdr3_aa: CASSPPSQKETQYF; cdr3_nt: TGTGCCAGCTCACCACCGAGCCAGAAAGAGACCCAGTACTTC
d_call: .; v_call: TRBV11-2; j_call: TRBJ2-3; clone_size: few; cdr3_aa: CASSLTRGAVTDTQYF; cdr3_nt: TGTGCCAGCAGCCTAACTCGGGGGGCGGTCACAGATACGCAGTATTTT
d_call: .; v_call: TRBV12-3/TRBV12-4; j_call: TRBJ1-1; clone_size: .; cdr3_aa: CASSTRVGDTEAFF; cdr3_nt: TGTGCCAGCAGTACCAGGGTGGGGGACACTGAAGCTTTCTTT
d_call: .; v_call: TRBV20-1; j_call: TRBJ2-3; clone_size: .; cdr3_aa: CSARDTYTDTQYF; cdr3_nt: TGCAGTGCTCGGGACACATACACAGATACGCAGTATTTT
d_call: .; v_call: TRBV12-3/TRBV12-4; j_call: TRBJ1-1; clone_size: .; cdr3_aa: CASSNFHMNTEAFF; cdr3_nt: TGTGCCAGCAGTAACTTCCACATGAACACTGAAGCTTTCTTT
d_call: .; v_call: TRBV7-8; j_call: TRBJ2-5; clone_size: .; cdr3_aa: CASSPSARRGEKTQYF; cdr3_nt: TGTGCCAGCAGCCCTAGCGCGCGCAGGGGGGAAAAGACCCAGTACTTC
d_call: TRBD1; v_call: TRBV4-2; j_call: TRBJ2-2; clone_size: .; cdr3_aa: CASSPVDRGNTGELFF; cdr3_nt: TGTGCCAGCAGCCCGGTAGACAGGGGAAACACCGGGGAGCTGTTTTTT
d_call: .; v_call: TRBV19; j_call: TRBJ1-1; clone_size: .; cdr3_aa: CASTETGRGYTEAFF; cdr3_nt: TGTGCCAGTACTGAGACAGGACGGGGCTACACTGAAGCTTTCTTT
d_call: TRBD2; v_call: TRBV7-2; j_call: TRBJ2-7; clone_size: .; cdr3_aa: CASRSQTGGPYEQYF; cdr3_nt: TGTGCCAGCAGATCTCAGACGGGGGGGCCGTACGAGCAGTACTTC
d_call: TRBD2; v_call: TRBV7-2; j_call: TRBJ2-3; clone_size: .; cdr3_aa: CASSTPSGGTDTQYF; cdr3_nt: TGTGCCAGCTCGACGCCTAGCGGGGGCACAGATACGCAGTATTTT
d_call: .; v_call: TRBV9; j_call: TRBJ2-2; clone_size: many; cdr3_aa: CASSPMTNTGELFF; cdr3_nt: TGTGCCAGCAGCCCGATGACAAACACCGGGGAGCTGTTTTTT
d_call: .; v_call: TRBV5-1; j_call: TRBJ2-2; clone_size: few; cdr3_aa: CASSSAYRSSPGELFF; cdr3_nt: TGCGCCAGCAGCTCAGCCTACAGGTCCTCGCCCGGGGAGCTGTTTTTT
d_call: .; v_call: TRBV5-1; j_call: TRBJ1-1; clone_size: few; cdr3_aa: CASSLGPAVGNTEAFF; cdr3_nt: TGCGCCAGCAGCTTGGGGCCGGCAGTGGGGAACACTGAAGCTTTCTTT
d_call: .; v_call: TRBV4-3; j_call: TRBJ2-5; clone_size: many; cdr3_aa: CASSQGPGAGQETQYF; cdr3_nt: TGCGCCAGCAGCCAGGGCCCCGGGGCAGGGCAAGAGACCCAGTACTTC
d_call: TRBD1; v_call: TRBV20-1; j_call: TRBJ1-1; clone_size: .; cdr3_aa: CSADRGRDTEAFF; cdr3_nt: TGCAGTGCTGACAGGGGGCGCGACACTGAAGCTTTCTTT
d_call: .; v_call: TRBV3-1; j_call: TRBJ1-2; clone_size: once; cdr3_aa: CASSQGLTSNYGYTF; cdr3_nt: TGTGCCAGCAGCCAAGGACTGACTTCTAACTATGGCTACACCTTC
d_call: .; v_call: TRBV3-2; j_call: TRBJ1-2; clone_size: .; cdr3_aa: CASSQELFPIWAFYGYTF; cdr3_nt: TGTGCCAGCAGCCAAGAGTTATTCCCTATTTGGGCGTTCTATGGCTACACCTTC
d_call: .; v_call: TRBV5-5; j_call: TRBJ2-1; clone_size: .; cdr3_aa: CASSPARTTYNEQFF; cdr3_nt: TGTGCCAGCAGCCCGGCCCGGACAACGTACAATGAGCAGTTCTTC